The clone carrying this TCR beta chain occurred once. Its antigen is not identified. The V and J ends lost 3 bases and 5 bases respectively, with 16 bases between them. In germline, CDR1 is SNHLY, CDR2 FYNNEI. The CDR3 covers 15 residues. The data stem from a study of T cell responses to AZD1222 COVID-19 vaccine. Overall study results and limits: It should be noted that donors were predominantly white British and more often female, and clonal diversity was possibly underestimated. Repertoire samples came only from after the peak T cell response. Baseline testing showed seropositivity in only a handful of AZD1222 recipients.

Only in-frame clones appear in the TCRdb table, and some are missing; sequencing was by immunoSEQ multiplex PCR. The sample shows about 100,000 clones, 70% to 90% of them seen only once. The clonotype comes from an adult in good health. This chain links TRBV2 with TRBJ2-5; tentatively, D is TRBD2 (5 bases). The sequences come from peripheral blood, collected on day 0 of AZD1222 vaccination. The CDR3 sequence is CASSDRGMGVETQYF. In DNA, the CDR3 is TGTGCCAGCAGTGATCGGGGAATGGGTGTGGAGACCCAGTACTTC.